Following are 8 T cell receptor beta chains from one sample sequenced in a study of T-cell reconstitution after alpha-beta-depleted transplantation in children. For TCRbeta, the library was prepared with unique molecular identifiers. TCRdb reprocessed the PCR reads with MiXCR, giving one entry per CDR3 protein. The table has roughly 790,000 distinct CDR3 sequences, around 15% seen once. This specimen was PBMCs, mostly from graft donor cells, taken 360 days after TCRalphabeta/CD19-depleted stem cell transplant. These receptors were collected from a male patient younger than 18 who had a stem cell transplant for acute lymphoblastic leukemia, so the T cells may come from the graft donor.

This clonotype has only a few counts. The chain carries TRBV12-3 or TRBV12-4 and TRBJ2-7; tentative D call: TRBD1 (5 bases). The CDR3 is 13 residues long. V was cut by 3 bases and J by 3 bases, with 9 bases left in between. CDR3 bases: TGTGCCAGCAGTTTTAACAGGAACTACGAGCAGTACTTC. Amino acid sequence: CASSFNRNYEQYF.

This clonotype was seen a few times. The rearrangement uses TRBV5-1 and TRBJ2-2; 9 bases align to TRBD1. The CDR3 runs to 18 residues. Germline lookup yields CDR1 SGHRS and CDR2 YFSETQ. Trimming cost V 0 bases and J 7 bases; bases outside gene matches: 13. CDR3 bases: TGCGCCAGCAGCTTGGTATCCCCGGGACAGGGATCACACGGGGAGCTGTTTTTT. Its translation is CASSLVSPGQGSHGELFF. The full variable domain, rest sourced from reference TRBV5-1 and TRBJ2-2, is KAGVTQTPRYLIKTRGQQVTLSCSPISGHRSVSWYQQTPGQGLQFLFEYFSETQRNKGNFPGRFSGRQFSNSRSEMNVSTLELGDSALYLCASSLVSPGQGSHGELFFGEGSRLTVL.

In its sample, this clonotype was seen a few times. This chain joins TRBV11-2 and TRBJ2-2, with D unclear. This CDR3 has 14 residues. The V end lost 3 bases, the J end lost 6 bases, and 11 bases lay between the germline ends. Germline lookup yields CDR1 SGHAT and CDR2 FQNNGV. The CDR3 DNA sequence: TGTGCCAGCAGCTTGGATTGGGCCTCCGGGGAGCTGTTTTTT. This codes for CASSLDWASGELFF. Drawing the rest from reference TRBV11-2 and TRBJ2-2, the complete variable domain is EAGVAQSPRYKIIEKRQSVAFWCNPISGHATLYWYQQILGQGPKLLIQFQNNGVVDDSQLPKDRFSAERLKGVDSTLKIQPAKLEDSAVYLCASSLDWASGELFFGEGSRLTVL.

The chain joins TRBV11-2 to TRBJ2-5; 12 bases match TRBD1. The germline CDR1 and CDR2 sequences are SGHAT and FQNNGV. CDR3 size: 17 residues. V dropped 0 bases and J dropped 5; count of bases not matched to a gene: 7. The CDR3 loop reads CASSLEYWDRGHETQYF. For the CDR3, the DNA is TGTGCCAGCAGCTTAGAGTATTGGGACAGGGGGCATGAGACCCAGTACTTC.

This clonotype appeared a few times. V gene TRBV29-1 combines with J gene TRBJ1-2; tentative D call: TRBD1 (6 bases). This CDR3 spans 13 amino acids. With 7 bases removed from V and 4 bases from J, the gap between germline ends came to 16 bases. CDR1 SQVTM and CDR2 ANQGSEA come from the germline V gene. In DNA, the CDR3 is TGCAGCGAGAAGAGGACAGCAATCTATGGCTACACCTTC. Protein product: CSEKRTAIYGYTF.

The chain recombines TRBV19 with TRBJ1-2; TRBD1 aligns across 9 bases. Per the germline V gene, CDR1 is LNHDA and CDR2 is SQIVND (reference sequence). The V gene end was trimmed by 10 bases and the J gene end by 7 bases; junction bases not matched to a gene: 13. The CDR3 consists of 14 residues. In nucleotides, the CDR3 is TGTGCCACCACCACCCTGGACAGGGGAAGTGGCTACACCTTC. Translating it yields CATTTLDRGSGYTF.

This clonotype occurred a few times. The gene calls are TRBV7-2 and TRBJ2-7; 10 positions match TRBD1. The V segment lost 5 bases and the J segment 7 bases; nucleotides outside the gene matches: 11. This CDR3 has 15 amino acids. The germline V gene encodes CDR1 SGHTA and CDR2 FQGNSA. CDR3 bases: TGTGCCAGCAGCGTCAGACAGGGGGCGCGAGGTGAGCAGTACTTC. Its protein product is CASSVRQGARGEQYF.

This chain links TRBV27 with TRBJ2-1; 9 bases fit TRBD2. This CDR3 is 17 amino acids long. Germline loops: CDR1 MNHEY, CDR2 SMNVEV (reference sequence). V was clipped by 0 bases and J by 5 bases; unmatched bases: 8. CDR3 bases: TGTGCCAGCAGTTTATCCCCCGGGACTAGCCCTAACAATGAGCAGTTCTTC. Translating gives CASSLSPGTSPNNEQFF.